Listed below are T cell receptor beta chains from one sample, sequenced in a study of Tregs in tolerant kidney transplant recipients. Only in-frame clones appear in the TCRdb table, and some are missing; sequencing was by immunoSEQ multiplex PCR. Here the sample spans 70,000 to 95,000 clones, approximately 90% being singletons. Here the sequenced sample was Tregs from blood, taken before the transplant. Source of these receptors: a human donor who received a combined kidney and bone marrow transplant. Both conserved end residues are part of each CDR3. D genes are given only for firm matches. Size values are once, few and many counts, or a class for expanded clones, and some rows have none.

clone_size: -
j_call: TRBJ1-1
d_call: -
v_call: TRBV28
cdr3_aa: CASSGWGNTEAFF
cdr3_nt: TGTGCCAGCAGTGGCTGGGGGAACACTGAAGCTTTCTTT

clone_size: -
j_call: TRBJ2-1
d_call: TRBD2
v_call: TRBV27
cdr3_aa: CASSPRKRGLAAYNEQFF
cdr3_nt: TGTGCCAGCAGTCCCAGAAAGAGAGGACTAGCGGCCTACAATGAGCAGTTCTTC

clone_size: -
j_call: TRBJ1-6
d_call: TRBD1
v_call: TRBV28
cdr3_aa: CASRNRGHNNSPLHF
cdr3_nt: TGTGCCAGCAGAAACAGGGGGCATAATAATTCACCCCTCCACTTT

clone_size: -
j_call: TRBJ2-1
d_call: TRBD2
v_call: TRBV2
cdr3_aa: CASRSIAGGVNEQFF
cdr3_nt: TGTGCCAGTCGCAGCATAGCGGGAGGGGTCAATGAGCAGTTCTTC

clone_size: -
j_call: TRBJ2-7
d_call: TRBD2
v_call: TRBV7-2
cdr3_aa: CASSLARTSGSYSYEQYF
cdr3_nt: TGTGCCAGCAGCTTAGCCCGGACTAGCGGGAGTTATTCTTACGAGCAGTACTTC

clone_size: once
j_call: TRBJ2-1
d_call: TRBD2
v_call: TRBV14
cdr3_aa: CASSQWTSGFYNEQFF
cdr3_nt: TGTGCCAGCAGCCAGTGGACTAGCGGTTTCTACAATGAGCAGTTCTTC

clone_size: -
j_call: TRBJ2-1
d_call: TRBD1
v_call: TRBV19
cdr3_aa: CASSMVGQGANEQFF
cdr3_nt: TGTGCCAGTAGTATGGTGGGACAGGGGGCCAATGAGCAGTTCTTC

clone_size: -
j_call: TRBJ2-5
d_call: -
v_call: TRBV5-4
cdr3_aa: CASSADSQETQYF
cdr3_nt: TGTGCCAGCAGCGCCGACAGCCAAGAGACCCAGTACTTC

clone_size: -
j_call: TRBJ1-1
d_call: -
v_call: TRBV5-1
cdr3_aa: CASSLIGAGQNTEASF
cdr3_nt: TGCGCCAGCAGCTTGATTGGGGCAGGACAGAACACTGAAGCTTCCTTT

clone_size: -
j_call: TRBJ2-5
d_call: TRBD1
v_call: TRBV9
cdr3_aa: CASSEGQGAGKETQYF
cdr3_nt: TGTGCCAGCAGCGAAGGACAGGGGGCGGGTAAAGAGACCCAGTACTTC

clone_size: -
j_call: TRBJ2-2
d_call: TRBD2
v_call: TRBV14
cdr3_aa: CASSQGAAGRAAGELFF
cdr3_nt: TGTGCCAGCAGCCAAGGGGCCGCCGGGAGGGCCGCCGGGGAGCTGTTTTTT

clone_size: few
j_call: TRBJ2-5
d_call: TRBD1
v_call: TRBV27
cdr3_aa: CASSPDRGLVRATQYF
cdr3_nt: TGTGCCAGCAGTCCGGACAGGGGGCTTGTTAGGGCGACCCAGTACTTC

clone_size: -
j_call: TRBJ2-5
d_call: -
v_call: TRBV9
cdr3_aa: CASSVGQGWETQYF
cdr3_nt: TGTGCCAGCAGCGTAGGGCAGGGGTGGGAGACCCAGTACTTC

clone_size: -
j_call: TRBJ2-6
d_call: -
v_call: TRBV5-1
cdr3_aa: CATSGAGANVLTF
cdr3_nt: TGCGCCACCTCGGGAGCTGGGGCCAACGTCCTGACTTTC

clone_size: -
j_call: TRBJ2-1
d_call: TRBD2
v_call: TRBV28
cdr3_aa: CAILTGGSDNSEQFF
cdr3_nt: TGTGCCATCCTAACCGGGGGGTCGGACAATAGTGAGCAGTTCTTC

clone_size: -
j_call: TRBJ2-1
d_call: -
v_call: TRBV11-2
cdr3_aa: CASSLGGSAINEQFF
cdr3_nt: TGTGCCAGCAGCTTAGGAGGTAGCGCAATCAATGAGCAGTTCTTC

clone_size: -
j_call: TRBJ2-3
d_call: -
v_call: TRBV15
cdr3_aa: CATSSGGSTDTQYF
cdr3_nt: TGTGCCACCAGCAGCGGCGGGAGCACAGATACGCAGTATTTT

clone_size: once
j_call: TRBJ2-3
d_call: -
v_call: TRBV10-3
cdr3_aa: CAISEPGGGADTQYF
cdr3_nt: TGTGCCATCAGTGAGCCTGGAGGGGGCGCGGATACGCAGTATTTT

clone_size: -
j_call: TRBJ2-3
d_call: -
v_call: TRBV27
cdr3_aa: CASKAHAPDTQYF
cdr3_nt: TGTGCCAGCAAGGCTCACGCCCCAGATACGCAGTATTTT

clone_size: few
j_call: TRBJ2-3
d_call: -
v_call: TRBV29-1
cdr3_aa: CSVDSPMLYF
cdr3_nt: TGCAGCGTTGACAGCCCAATGCTGTATTTT

clone_size: -
j_call: TRBJ1-1
d_call: -
v_call: TRBV9
cdr3_aa: CASSSDGNTEAFF
cdr3_nt: TGTGCCAGCAGCAGTGACGGGAACACTGAAGCTTTCTTT

clone_size: -
j_call: TRBJ2-1
d_call: -
v_call: TRBV2
cdr3_aa: CASSERQYNEQFF
cdr3_nt: TGTGCCAGCAGTGAAAGGCAGTACAATGAGCAGTTCTTC

clone_size: -
j_call: TRBJ2-7
d_call: -
v_call: TRBV5-4
cdr3_aa: CASSLSQGEQYF
cdr3_nt: TGTGCCAGCAGCTTGTCACAGGGCGAGCAGTACTTC

clone_size: -
j_call: TRBJ2-1
d_call: -
v_call: TRBV10-3
cdr3_aa: CAIQGVLNEQFF
cdr3_nt: TGTGCCATTCAAGGGGTGCTCAATGAGCAGTTCTTC

clone_size: -
j_call: TRBJ2-3
d_call: -
v_call: TRBV19
cdr3_aa: CASSMVRWRGPRPSTDTQYF
cdr3_nt: TGTGCCAGTAGTATGGTACGATGGAGGGGGCCTAGACCTAGCACAGATACGCAGTATTTT

clone_size: -
j_call: TRBJ1-2
d_call: TRBD1
v_call: TRBV9
cdr3_aa: CASGNKIGTGNYGYTF
cdr3_nt: TGTGCCAGCGGCAACAAAATCGGGACAGGGAACTATGGCTACACCTTC

clone_size: -
j_call: TRBJ2-7
d_call: -
v_call: TRBV2
cdr3_aa: CASKSPLNPYEQYF
cdr3_nt: TGTGCCAGCAAGTCCCCTCTGAACCCCTACGAGCAGTACTTC

clone_size: -
j_call: TRBJ2-4
d_call: -
v_call: TRBV7-9
cdr3_aa: CASSLVQNIQYF
cdr3_nt: TGTGCCAGCAGCTTAGTCCAAAACATTCAGTACTTC

clone_size: -
j_call: TRBJ1-5
d_call: TRBD1
v_call: TRBV2
cdr3_aa: CASGDRGPNQPQHF
cdr3_nt: TGTGCCAGCGGTGACAGGGGGCCGAATCAGCCCCAGCATTTT

clone_size: -
j_call: TRBJ1-2
d_call: -
v_call: TRBV4-2
cdr3_aa: CASSQEEGQGRHTF
cdr3_nt: TGTGCCAGCAGCCAAGAGGAGGGGCAGGGACGGCACACCTTC

clone_size: -
j_call: TRBJ1-1
d_call: TRBD1
v_call: TRBV30
cdr3_aa: CAWSVYSLTGLTWAEAFF
cdr3_nt: TGTGCCTGGAGTGTATACTCCCTGACAGGGTTGACGTGGGCTGAAGCTTTCTTT

clone_size: -
j_call: TRBJ2-7
d_call: -
v_call: TRBV5-1
cdr3_aa: CASSMVGSYEQYF
cdr3_nt: TGCGCCAGCAGCATGGTGGGGTCCTACGAGCAGTACTTC

clone_size: -
j_call: TRBJ2-7
d_call: -
v_call: TRBV11-2
cdr3_aa: CASSLALANLYEQYF
cdr3_nt: TGTGCCAGCAGCTTAGCATTGGCTAATCTCTACGAGCAGTACTTC

clone_size: -
j_call: TRBJ2-3
d_call: TRBD2
v_call: TRBV28
cdr3_aa: CASLAGGPDTQYF
cdr3_nt: TGTGCCAGCTTAGCGGGAGGGCCAGATACGCAGTATTTT

clone_size: few
j_call: TRBJ2-2
d_call: TRBD1
v_call: TRBV5-1
cdr3_aa: CASSLDRGAGELFF
cdr3_nt: TGCGCCAGCAGCTTGGACAGGGGGGCCGGGGAGCTGTTTTTT

clone_size: -
j_call: TRBJ1-1
d_call: -
v_call: TRBV19
cdr3_aa: CASSWGAQGTEAFF
cdr3_nt: TGTGCCAGTAGTTGGGGGGCTCAAGGCACTGAAGCTTTCTTT

clone_size: -
j_call: TRBJ2-5
d_call: -
v_call: TRBV15
cdr3_aa: CATSSRRLTTQYF
cdr3_nt: TGTGCCACCAGCTCCCGTCGGCTAACGACCCAGTACTTC

clone_size: -
j_call: TRBJ2-4
d_call: -
v_call: TRBV7-3
cdr3_aa: CASSPGYPRNIQYF
cdr3_nt: TGTGCCAGCAGCCCAGGGTACCCCCGAAACATTCAGTACTTC

clone_size: -
j_call: TRBJ1-5
d_call: TRBD1
v_call: TRBV30
cdr3_aa: CAWRGGTGGTQPQHF
cdr3_nt: TGTGCCTGGAGGGGGGGGACAGGGGGAACTCAGCCCCAGCATTTT

clone_size: few
j_call: TRBJ2-1
d_call: -
v_call: TRBV5-1
cdr3_aa: CASSIQGQYYNEQFF
cdr3_nt: TGCGCCAGCAGCATCCAGGGGCAGTATTACAATGAGCAGTTCTTC

clone_size: -
j_call: TRBJ2-2
d_call: TRBD2
v_call: TRBV10-1
cdr3_aa: CASSEGLAGGLTGELFF
cdr3_nt: TGCGCCAGCAGCGAGGGACTAGCGGGAGGTCTCACCGGGGAGCTGTTTTTT

clone_size: once
j_call: TRBJ1-1
d_call: -
v_call: TRBV27
cdr3_aa: CASSNTKNTEAFF
cdr3_nt: TGTGCCAGCAGTAATACAAAGAACACTGAAGCTTTCTTT

clone_size: -
j_call: TRBJ1-2
d_call: -
v_call: TRBV4-3
cdr3_aa: CASSQELRNRGYTF
cdr3_nt: TGCGCCAGCAGCCAAGAATTGAGGAATCGGGGCTACACCTTC

clone_size: once
j_call: TRBJ2-5
d_call: -
v_call: TRBV7-3
cdr3_aa: CASSLGIGLGQETQYF
cdr3_nt: TGTGCCAGCAGCTTGGGCATCGGCCTGGGGCAAGAGACCCAGTACTTC

clone_size: -
j_call: TRBJ1-4
d_call: -
v_call: TRBV19
cdr3_aa: CASSTPGVRVGEKLFF
cdr3_nt: TGTGCCAGTAGTACCCCTGGCGTGCGGGTTGGTGAAAAACTGTTTTTT

clone_size: -
j_call: TRBJ2-3
d_call: -
v_call: TRBV6-1
cdr3_aa: CASSERGFGTASTDTQYF
cdr3_nt: TGTGCCAGCAGTGAGCGGGGCTTCGGGACAGCTAGCACAGATACGCAGTATTTT

clone_size: -
j_call: TRBJ1-2
d_call: TRBD1
v_call: TRBV28
cdr3_aa: CASSLGPGGVDYGYTF
cdr3_nt: TGTGCCAGCAGTTTGGGGCCAGGGGGCGTCGACTATGGCTACACCTTC